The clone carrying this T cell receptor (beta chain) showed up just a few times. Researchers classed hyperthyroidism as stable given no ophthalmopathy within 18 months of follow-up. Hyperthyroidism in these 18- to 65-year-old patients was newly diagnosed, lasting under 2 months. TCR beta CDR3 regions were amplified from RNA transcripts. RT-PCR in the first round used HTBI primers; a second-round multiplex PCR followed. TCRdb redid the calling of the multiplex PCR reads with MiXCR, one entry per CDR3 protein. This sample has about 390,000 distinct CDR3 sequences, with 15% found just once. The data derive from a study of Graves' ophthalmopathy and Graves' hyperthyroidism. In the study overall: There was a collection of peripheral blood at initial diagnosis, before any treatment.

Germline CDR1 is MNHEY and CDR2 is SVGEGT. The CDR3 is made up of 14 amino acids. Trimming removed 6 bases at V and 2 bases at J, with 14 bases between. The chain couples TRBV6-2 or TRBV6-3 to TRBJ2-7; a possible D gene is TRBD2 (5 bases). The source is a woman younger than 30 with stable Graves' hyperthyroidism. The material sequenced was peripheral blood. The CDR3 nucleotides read TGTGCCAGCAGCCCCCCGCGGGCCCCCTACGAGCAGTACTTC. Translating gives CASSPPRAPYEQYF.